This is a list of T cell receptor beta chains from one sample in a study of T-cell reconstitution after alpha-beta-depleted transplantation in children. From the PCR reads, TCRdb called clonotypes with MiXCR, one entry per CDR3 protein. The data hold some 450,000 distinct CDR3 sequences, with roughly two fifths observed a single time. The sequences come from PBMCs, collected before TCRalphabeta/CD19-depleted stem cell transplant. These receptors originate from a girl aged 2 to 10 with aplastic anemia, due to receive a stem cell transplant. The CDR3 runs from the conserved cysteine through the conserved F or W. D genes are given only for firm matches. Only part of the rows carry a size: once, few, many, or a class if the clone is expanded.

D	size	V	J	CDR3	DNA
NA	NA	TRBV12-3/TRBV12-4	TRBJ2-1	CASVADGSSYNEQFF	TGTGCCAGCGTCGCGGACGGGAGCTCCTACAATGAGCAGTTCTTC
TRBD2	many	TRBV6-1	TRBJ2-1	CASSVMGGGNNEQFF	TGTGCCAGCAGTGTCATGGGGGGGGGTAACAATGAGCAGTTCTTC
TRBD1	NA	TRBV9	TRBJ2-1	CASSEGTGDEQFF	TGTGCCAGCAGCGAGGGTACAGGGGATGAGCAGTTCTTC
NA	once	TRBV29-1	TRBJ1-5	CSVRGDSNQPQHF	TGCAGCGTGAGAGGGGACAGCAATCAGCCCCAGCATTTT
TRBD1	NA	TRBV5-1	TRBJ2-7	CASSYRGLTYEQYF	TGCGCCAGCAGTTACAGGGGGTTGACCTACGAGCAGTACTTC
NA	many	TRBV12-3/TRBV12-4	TRBJ2-4	CASSLELGPRPYRNIQYF	TGTGCCAGCAGTTTAGAATTAGGACCTCGCCCCTACAGAAACATTCAGTACTTC
NA	many	TRBV10-3	TRBJ2-1	CAISESVPAYNEQFF	TGTGCCATCAGTGAGTCCGTACCAGCCTACAATGAGCAGTTCTTC
NA	many	TRBV2	TRBJ2-5	CASSPDQETQYF	TGTGCCAGCAGTCCAGACCAAGAGACCCAGTACTTC
TRBD1	NA	TRBV20-1	TRBJ1-3	CSAWDRSSGNTIYF	TGCAGTGCTTGGGACAGGAGCTCTGGAAACACCATATATTTT
NA	many	TRBV5-1	TRBJ2-3	CASSLVPGADTQYF	TGCGCCAGCAGCTTGGTCCCAGGGGCGGATACGCAGTATTTT
NA	many	TRBV9	TRBJ2-2	CASSVLTTGPNTGELFF	TGTGCCAGCAGCGTCCTAACCACGGGACCCAACACCGGGGAGCTGTTTTTT
TRBD2	NA	TRBV28	TRBJ2-3	CASSLILAGPDTQYF	TGTGCCAGCAGTTTAATACTAGCGGGTCCAGATACGCAGTATTTT
NA	NA	TRBV27	TRBJ1-1	CASSNGRNTEAFF	TGTGCCAGCAGTAACGGACGTAACACTGAAGCTTTCTTT
TRBD2	few	TRBV5-1	TRBJ2-1	CASSSSGTSGLSEQFF	TGCGCCAGCAGCTCCTCCGGGACTAGCGGTCTTAGTGAGCAGTTCTTC
NA	NA	TRBV12-3/TRBV12-4	TRBJ1-5	CASRESQVGSQPQHF	TGTGCCAGCAGGGAATCGCAGGTTGGTTCTCAGCCCCAGCATTTT
NA	many	TRBV6-6	TRBJ2-1	CASTIWGSNEQFF	TGTGCCAGCACCATCTGGGGCTCCAATGAGCAGTTCTTC
NA	NA	TRBV30	TRBJ2-1	CARHHNEQFF	TGTGCCCGTCACCACAATGAGCAGTTCTTC
NA	many	TRBV12-3/TRBV12-4	TRBJ2-3	CASTLSLLTTDTQYF	TGTGCCAGCACCCTTTCCCTACTTACCACAGATACGCAGTATTTT
NA	NA	TRBV4-1	TRBJ2-1	CASSPYNNEQFF	TGCGCCAGCAGCCCGTACAACAATGAGCAGTTCTTC
TRBD2	many	TRBV20-1	TRBJ2-1	CSVPTTSGRANEQFF	TGCAGTGTCCCCACGACTAGCGGGAGGGCCAATGAGCAGTTCTTC
NA	once	TRBV29-1	TRBJ2-1	CSVGDHNEQFF	TGCAGCGTTGGGGATCACAATGAGCAGTTCTTC
NA	NA	TRBV10-1	TRBJ2-2	CASPLSIRELFF	TGCGCCAGCCCCCTCTCGATACGGGAGCTGTTTTTT
TRBD2	NA	TRBV20-1	TRBJ2-1	CSARRTSGINEQFF	TGCAGTGCTAGAAGGACTAGCGGGATCAATGAGCAGTTCTTC
NA	NA	TRBV7-9	TRBJ1-4	CASSLVVGHLDEKLFF	TGTGCCAGCAGCTTAGTTGTTGGACACTTAGATGAAAAACTGTTTTTT
TRBD1	many	TRBV5-1	TRBJ2-7	CASSLEGRTGRYEQYF	TGCGCCAGCAGCTTGGAAGGTAGGACAGGGAGGTACGAGCAGTACTTC
NA	many	TRBV5-1	TRBJ2-6	CASSLVGRGLAGANVLTF	TGCGCCAGCAGCTTGGTGGGCAGGGGCTTGGCTGGGGCCAACGTCCTGACTTTC
NA	many	TRBV7-2	TRBJ2-7	CASSLEVGNREQYF	TGTGCCAGCAGCTTAGAGGTCGGGAATAGGGAGCAGTACTTC
TRBD2	few	TRBV12-3/TRBV12-4	TRBJ2-3	CASSFSGTSVMTDTQYF	TGTGCCAGCAGTTTCTCCGGGACTAGCGTTATGACAGATACGCAGTATTTT
NA	many	TRBV7-2	TRBJ2-4	CASSLGYTKNIQYF	TGTGCCAGCAGCTTAGGGTATACCAAAAACATTCAGTACTTC
NA	NA	TRBV7-3	TRBJ2-3	CASSPGGGGGDTQYF	TGTGCCAGCAGCCCCGGGGGCGGGGGCGGCGATACGCAGTATTTT
TRBD2	NA	TRBV15	TRBJ2-7	CATGLAGGLSSYEQYF	TGTGCCACGGGACTAGCGGGGGGCCTTTCCTCCTACGAGCAGTACTTC
NA	many	TRBV5-1	TRBJ1-1	CASSLAGRMNTEAFF	TGCGCCAGCAGCTTGGCCGGCAGGATGAACACTGAAGCTTTCTTT
TRBD2	NA	TRBV18	TRBJ2-3	CASSRPGLEGTDTQYF	TGTGCCAGCTCACGACCGGGACTAGAGGGCACAGATACGCAGTATTTT
TRBD1	NA	TRBV10-3	TRBJ2-7	CAISLQGEGGGQYF	TGTGCCATCAGCCTCCAGGGGGAAGGAGGAGGGCAGTACTTC
NA	NA	TRBV27	TRBJ1-5	CASSLQGRNQPQHF	TGTGCCAGCAGTTTACAGGGGCGCAATCAGCCCCAGCATTTT
TRBD1	NA	TRBV29-1	TRBJ2-2	CSARGQGKNTGELFF	TGCAGCGCCCGCGGACAGGGGAAGAACACCGGGGAGCTGTTTTTT
TRBD1	few	TRBV6-4	TRBJ2-1	CASSTGGWGEQFF	TGTGCCAGCAGTACAGGGGGCTGGGGTGAGCAGTTCTTC
NA	few	TRBV2	TRBJ2-7	CASSEGRVRYEQYF	TGTGCCAGCAGTGAAGGCAGGGTAAGATACGAGCAGTACTTC
TRBD2	NA	TRBV9	TRBJ2-3	CASSDRPGRLTDTQYF	TGTGCCAGCAGCGACCGTCCCGGGAGGCTAACAGATACGCAGTATTTT
NA	NA	TRBV6-1	TRBJ2-5	CASSPGGGRETQYF	TGTGCCAGCAGTCCAGGGGGCGGGAGAGAGACCCAGTACTTC
TRBD2	NA	TRBV2	TRBJ2-3	CASLRTSGSTDTQYF	TGTGCCAGCCTCCGGACTAGCGGGAGCACAGATACGCAGTATTTT